This T cell receptor (beta chain) was identified during a study of cytomegalovirus exposure and HLA in healthy donors (dated by TCRdb to about 2017). Background for the entire study: An earlier analysis of roughly 500 of the donors reported about 290 Gb of sequence data and 100 million to 130 million unique TCR beta sequences from 150 million to 200 million T cells. Donor age, sex, ethnicity and CMV serostatus were compiled together with the repertoire data. In the later analysis, no new phenotypic data were used to find candidate immune exposures; instead, reliance was placed on TCR beta sequences and their occurrence across donors. The number of typed donors differed by locus: about 620-640 for A, B, C, DRB1 and DQB1; 500 to 550 for DQA1; approximately 600 for DPA1; and around 450 for DPB1. Every repertoire in the discovery cohort had been generated on one and the same sequencing platform. To decide whether each TCR beta V gene segment behaved as functional or pseudogenic, an earlier analysis of 587 of the donors relied on high-throughput TCR beta sequencing. To study patterns of TCR occurrence, a later analysis re-analyzed previously published TCR beta repertoires from around 660 donors and added high-resolution HLA genotyping. HLA typing included class I and class II loci at four-digit resolution. Four or five DR-DQ haplotypes were handled as single units for association and clustering, since linkage in the cohort was strong. About 280 gigabases of sequencing data and approximately 80 million unique TCR sequences were included in an early release covering roughly 600 HLA-typed donors. Among some 400 genotyped donors of the cohort, an average of around 240,000 unique TCR beta nucleotide sequences were sequenced per donor, about a sixth of them non-productive. The study was designed to test whether signatures of past pathogen exposure could be identified by cataloging public T cell receptors. Among the roughly 390 genotyped donors, 81% belonged to the genetic ancestry cluster associated with self-reported Caucasian donors. Along with the roughly 670-subject first cohort, a separate validation cohort of approximately 110 different subjects was used. High-throughput TCR immunosequencing, statistical association of individual TCRs with disease status, and machine learning were combined to predict cytomegalovirus infection status. Using immunosequencing, the study profiled T cell repertoires from 640 or so subjects and related those repertoires to cytomegalovirus serostatus. Genome-wide SNP genotypes for about 55% of the 666 donors were used in a later genetic analysis, which treated that subset as a discovery cohort. Study-wide findings and limitations: Most TCR sequences were seen in very few donors, while some public TCRs were found in many individuals. A further reported finding was that TCR beta sequences accurately predicted the HLA-A and HLA-B alleles for most subjects in the first cohort. In a later analysis, the rate of TCR association differed among HLA loci, with DRB1 alleles having the most associated TCRs and HLA-C alleles having the fewest. Correlated functional status among segregating V segments might reflect linkage disequilibrium, but an unknown experimental factor could not be ruled out. At a false discovery rate of 0.05, a later analysis linked under 20,000 TCR beta sequences to specific HLA alleles. The classifier was reported to diagnose cytomegalovirus status with high specificity and sensitivity in both the original cohort and the validation cohort. A few of the identified cytomegalovirus-associated TCR beta chains were confirmed in vitro to be specific for cytomegalovirus antigens. For the cohort, immune exposure information was limited to CMV serostatus. In this cohort, only TCR beta chains were sequenced, and detectable features were limited by the absence of alpha or paired-chain data. According to a later genetic analysis, donors in an Asian-associated ancestry cluster had fewer N-insertions in productive TCRs than the roughly 670-donor mean. A group of highly shared sequence variants was considered likely to be a technical artifact of the sequencing pipeline. Because HLA typing was unavailable for some donors at each locus, only the typed subset was used in association tests. In the study, approximately 160 TCR beta chains were listed as associated with cytomegalovirus. In a later analysis, several top co-occurrence clusters were reported to appear linked to parvovirus B19, influenza, CMV and Epstein-Barr virus. The authors suggested that the approach could potentially be extended to other disease states and immunological phenotypes. In an earlier analysis of fewer than 750 of the donors, most TCR beta V segments were observed in productive rearrangements about 90% or about 30% of the time, broadly matching IMGT annotations. Compared with equally common non-associated chains, HLA-associated TCR beta chains in a later analysis were more clonally expanded and had lower generation probabilities. A later genetic analysis associated a missense DCLRE1C variant with V-gene and J-gene trimming of TCR beta chains, and an independent cohort replicated the association. Strong co-occurrence of HLA alleles, especially DR and DQ, made assigning TCR associations to individual alleles difficult. In a later analysis, most CMV-associated TCR beta chains were found to appear HLA-restricted, with HLA associations seemingly driven largely by CMV exposure. Presence/absence analyses assumed roughly uniform sequencing depth across donors, an assumption that may not hold. Because counts were too low, about 18 rarely observed V segments, including chromosome 9 orphons, were left out of the earlier analysis of a few hundred of the donors. Because the 87-base-pair reads could not distinguish some IMGT-functional V segments, including TRBV6-2 and TRBV6-3, those segments were excluded.

Via the germline V gene, CDR1 is SGHTA and CDR2 FQGTGA. There are 13 amino acids in the CDR3, from cysteine to phenylalanine inclusive. Only the CDR3 DNA is retained, 39 bases long and in frame from the first base. Relative to germline, V is missing 3 bases and J is missing 15 bases, with 10 bases of the junction outside any gene match. This clone was counted only a few times. Its antigen remains unidentified. No base qualities exist here, and no much larger clone lies one base off it. Other nucleotide sequences in the sample specify the same CDR3. Receptors were amplified or captured by the immunoSEQ multiplex PCR assay. A mixture of 60 forward primers for TCR Vbeta segments and 13 reverse primers for TCR Jbeta segments was used in the multiplex PCR. The CDR3 region of rearranged TCR beta genes was amplified from genomic DNA by a multiplex PCR assay. The amplified TCR beta libraries were sequenced on the Illumina HiSeq System as 87-base-pair reads. From the authors' description of their analysis: Across the 670 or so repertoires, a later analysis counted some 81 million unique TCR beta chains, around 11 million of which were shared by at least two donors. A nearest-neighbor algorithm error-corrected the raw reads and collapsed the reads into unique sequences, merging closely related sequences to remove PCR and sequencing errors. V, D and J gene segments were assigned by aligning CDR3 sequences to IMGT reference sequences. For a sequence to be retained, a match of at least six nucleotides was required to both a V gene segment and a J gene segment. Rearrangements were called productive when the CDR3 lacked stop codons and stayed in frame with V and J; all others were non-productive. Following IMGT convention, CDR3 was defined as the stretch from the second conserved V-encoded cysteine to the conserved J-encoded phenylalanine. Sequences without an unambiguous match to a single V gene segment were excluded from the earlier analysis of approximately 560 of the donors. In an earlier analysis of approximately 550 of the donors, V segments were called functional above 56.7% productive rearrangements and were called segregating when the between-donor standard deviation exceeded 5%. To diagnose cytomegalovirus status from the catalog of TCR beta chain sequences, a statistical classification framework was built. In a later analysis, V and J genes were assigned by comparing TCR nucleotide sequences against IMGT/GENE-DB human TR gene sequences. In a later analysis, CDR3 sequences and most-parsimonious VDJ recombination scenarios were assigned using the TCRdist pipeline. A later analysis defined each TCR beta chain by its CDR3 amino acid sequence plus V-gene family, and excluded reads lacking a unique V-gene family. To address suspected cross-contamination and a sequencing artifact, a later analysis removed approximately 600 highly shared, low-generation-probability nucleotide sequences. For each public chain, a later analysis derived a clonal expansion index from normalized ranks of inferred template counts within each repertoire. A later analysis computed generation probabilities with a VDJ recombination model fitted to out-of-frame rearrangements, and checked the results against IGoR. In a later analysis, hypergeometric tests were used to score TCR-TCR, TCR-HLA and TCR-CMV co-occurrence, with a repertoire-size bias correction applied to TCR pairs. To estimate false discovery rates, a later analysis permuted the HLA or CMV assignments 20 times. A later analysis grouped co-occurring TCRs with DBSCAN, adding TCRdist sequence similarity when clustering within HLA-allele-positive subsets. Repertoires with fewer than 30,000 or more than 120,000 public chains were left out of co-occurrence clustering, as were about five repertoires with anomalous nucleotide sharing. TCRdb stores this immuneACCESS table with in-frame sequences only. Part of the clones is absent; in the studies checked, under half of the shortfall reflects unresolved V genes, and no reason is known for the rest. That table furnishes V, J and clone size, whereas the DNA furnished D and trimming. Recorded for this sample are some 150,000 clones; approximately 81% of them occurred a single time. The ten largest clonotypes hold roughly 4% of the sample.

The cohort was made up of roughly 670 healthy bone marrow donors. At the time of sampling, every cohort member was nominally healthy, though immune exposures that went unrecorded were likely present. The donor tested CMV seropositive and was one of the 289 seropositive cohort members. Every donor gave a peripheral blood sample, and the peripheral blood mononuclear cells from that sample were used for TCR beta sequencing. Genomic DNA extraction from the blood cell samples was performed with the Qiagen DNeasy Blood Extraction Kit. The receptor chain draws on TRBV7-3 and TRBJ2-1, with 8 bases matching TRBD1. The sequenced material came from PBMCs. The receptor comes from a woman aged 40 to 55 in good health and CMV-seropositive. At the DNA level, the sequence is TGTGCCAGCAGCTTGGAGTTACAGGGGGAAGCGTTCTTC. It codes for CASSLELQGEAFF.